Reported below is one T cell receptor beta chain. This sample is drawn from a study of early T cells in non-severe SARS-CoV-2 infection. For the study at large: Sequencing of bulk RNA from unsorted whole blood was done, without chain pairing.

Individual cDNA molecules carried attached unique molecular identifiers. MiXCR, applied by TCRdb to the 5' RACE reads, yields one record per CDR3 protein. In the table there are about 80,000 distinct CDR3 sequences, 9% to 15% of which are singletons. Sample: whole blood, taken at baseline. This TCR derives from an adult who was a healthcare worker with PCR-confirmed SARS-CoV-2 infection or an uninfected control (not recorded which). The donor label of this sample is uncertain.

CDR3 nucleotide sequence: TGTGCCTGGAGTGTATATCAGCAGAATCAGCCCCAGCATTTT. Translated, it gives CAWSVYQQNQPQHF. The chain uses TRBV30 and TRBJ1-5, with D unresolved. The CDR3 length is 14 residues. The V gene's germline CDR1 is GTSNPN and CDR2 SVGIG (reference sequence). Trimming shortened V by 0 bases and J by 4 bases, and 10 bases separated the two germline ends.